Here is one TCR beta chain with its context. CDR3 length: 14 residues. V was pared by 2 bases and J by 7 bases, with 12 bases between. Germline values: CDR1 ENHRY, CDR2 SYGVKD. This sample is part of a study of identical twins. Each CDR3 protein is one row after TCRdb ran MiXCR on the 5' RACE reads. The table includes just over 450,000 distinct CDR3 sequences, 12% to 15% detected once. In addition, the sample was reused for a study of yellow fever vaccine responses in identical twins.

Sequencing was performed on CD4+ T cells sorted from blood. The chain joins TRBV10-3 to TRBJ1-5; a weak D match, TRBD1 (5 bases). This receptor was identified in a woman aged 18-30 years in good health. The CDR3 reads CAISESQGRQPQHF. The CDR3, as DNA: TGTGCCATCAGTGAGAGTCAGGGTAGACAGCCCCAGCATTTT.